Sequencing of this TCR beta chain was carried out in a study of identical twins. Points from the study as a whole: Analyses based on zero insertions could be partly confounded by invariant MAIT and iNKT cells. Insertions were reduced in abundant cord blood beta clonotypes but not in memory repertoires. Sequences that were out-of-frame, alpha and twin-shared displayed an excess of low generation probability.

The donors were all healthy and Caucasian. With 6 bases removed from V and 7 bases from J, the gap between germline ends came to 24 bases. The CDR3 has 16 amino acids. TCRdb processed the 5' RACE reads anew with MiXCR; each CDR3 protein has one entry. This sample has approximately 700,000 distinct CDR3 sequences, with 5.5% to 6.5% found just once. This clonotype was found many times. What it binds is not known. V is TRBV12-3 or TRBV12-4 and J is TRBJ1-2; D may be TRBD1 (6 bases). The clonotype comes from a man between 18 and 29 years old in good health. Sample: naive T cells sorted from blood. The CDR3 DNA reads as TGTGCCAGCAGCCCTCATTCTGACAGGCTCACCCCTGGCTACACCTTC. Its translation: CASSPHSDRLTPGYTF.